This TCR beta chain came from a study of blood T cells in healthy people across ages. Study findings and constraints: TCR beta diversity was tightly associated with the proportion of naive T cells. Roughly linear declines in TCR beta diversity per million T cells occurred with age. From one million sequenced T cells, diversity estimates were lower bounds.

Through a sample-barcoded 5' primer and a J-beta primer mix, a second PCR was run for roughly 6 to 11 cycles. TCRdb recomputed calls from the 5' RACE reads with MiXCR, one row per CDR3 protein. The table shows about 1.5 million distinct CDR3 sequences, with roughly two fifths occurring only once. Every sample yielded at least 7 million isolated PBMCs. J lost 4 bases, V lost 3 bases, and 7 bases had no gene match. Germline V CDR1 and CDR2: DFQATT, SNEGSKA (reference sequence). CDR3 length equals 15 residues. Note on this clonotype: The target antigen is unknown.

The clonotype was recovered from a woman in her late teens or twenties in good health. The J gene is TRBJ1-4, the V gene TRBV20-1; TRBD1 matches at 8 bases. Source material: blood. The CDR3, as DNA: TGCAGTGCTAGGATAACGACAGGGGATAATGAAAAACTGTTTTTT. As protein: CSARITTGDNEKLFF.